Shown below are 5 T cell receptor beta chains from a single sample sequenced in a study of cytomegalovirus exposure and HLA in healthy donors. 60 Vbeta and 13 Jbeta primers were used in PCR. The assay was immunoSEQ multiplex PCR, and TCRdb's table has in-frame clones only and misses some. The table shows some 150,000 clones, with approximately 78% occurring only once. Specimen: PBMCs. These receptors were collected from a woman in her thirties in good health and CMV-seropositive.

DNA of the CDR3: TGTGCCAGCAGAGAAGGACCGGGACAAGACTACGAGCAGTACTTC. Translation: CASREGPGQDYEQYF. The rearrangement links TRBV27 to TRBJ2-7, with D tentatively TRBD1 (6 bases). The germline CDR1 and CDR2 sequences are MNHEY and SMNVEV (reference sequence). The CDR3 is 15 amino acids. Trimming took 6 bases from V and 3 from J, leaving 18 bases between them.

The chain uses TRBV29-1 and TRBJ2-7; 8 nucleotides agree with TRBD1. J gave up 2 bases and V 6 bases, and 9 bases lay outside the gene matches. CDR3 length: 14 amino acids. CDR1 and CDR2 from the germline V gene are SQVTM and ANQGSEA. CDR3: CSVSRDRTAYEQYF. The CDR3 region has the DNA TGCAGCGTCTCTCGGGACAGGACGGCCTACGAGCAGTACTTC.

The chain has TRBV4-3 and TRBJ1-4, with 7 bases matching TRBD1. The V segment lost 4 bases and the J segment 3 bases; nucleotides outside the gene matches: 11. There are 17 residues in the CDR3. Per germline, CDR1 LGHNA and CDR2 YSLEER. CDR3 nucleotides: TGCGCCAGCAGCCCAGGGGTTGACAGGGAAGCTAATGAAAAACTGTTTTTT. This sequence encodes CASSPGVDREANEKLFF.

This chain connects TRBV4-2 to TRBJ2-1, with 15 bases lining up with TRBD2. CDR1 and CDR2 from the germline V gene are LGHNA and YNFKEQ. Unmatched junction bases numbered 6, after V lost 6 bases and J lost 0 bases. This CDR3 region has 18 residues. The CDR3 DNA is TGTGCCAGCAGGGGACTAGCGGGGGGCGGAAGCTCCTACAATGAGCAGTTCTTC. This encodes CASRGLAGGGSSYNEQFF.

V usage is TRBV4-2 and J usage is TRBJ1-1; possibly TRBD1 for D (6 bases). The CDR3 has 15 amino acids. Trimming took 0 bases from V and 7 from J, leaving 15 bases between them. Germline V gene lookup returns CDR1 LGHNA and CDR2 YNFKEQ. The DNA for the CDR3 is TGTGCCAGCAGCCAAGATCTTAGTTCAGGGGATGAAGCTTTCTTT. Residues: CASSQDLSSGDEAFF.